The subject of this entry is one TCR beta chain. Corrective cardiac surgery supplied the resected thymus tissue. The CDR3 contains 16 residues. The V gene's germline CDR1 is SGHTA and CDR2 FQGNSA. V dropped 1 base and J dropped 1 base, with 11 bases sitting between them. The data were taken from a study of human thymus T cells. Only in-frame clones appear in the TCRdb table, and some are missing; sequencing was by immunoSEQ multiplex PCR. In the table there are 78,000 or so clones, just over 95% of which are singletons. The genes are TRBV7-2 and TRBJ1-5; no firm D call. The clonotype originates from a boy in the first two years of life with a congenital heart defect but otherwise immunologically healthy. Sequences were obtained from thymus tissue. This CDR3 reads CASSLGGLKSNQPQHF. The DNA of the CDR3 is TGTGCCAGCAGCTTAGGCGGCCTCAAGAGCAATCAGCCCCAGCATTTT.